The 3 T cell receptor beta chains given below trace back to one sample, sequenced in a study of cytomegalovirus exposure and HLA in healthy donors. Amplification used 60 Vbeta primers and 13 Jbeta primers. The table came from immunoSEQ multiplex PCR; TCRdb's copy has only in-frame clones and leaves some out. The data hold 110,000 to 150,000 clones, with over 75% observed a single time. Sequenced: PBMCs. Receptor source: a man aged 30 to 45 in good health and CMV-seronegative.

The chain combines TRBV6-1 with TRBJ1-1; the D gene is possibly TRBD1 (6 bases). Germline CDR1 and CDR2: MNHNS and SASEGT. The CDR3 is 13 amino acids. Trimming left V 6 bases short and J 2 bases short, with 10 bases between. The CDR3 loop is CASRATGNTEAFF. CDR3 nucleotide sequence: TGTGCCAGCAGGGCGACAGGAAACACTGAAGCTTTCTTT.

This rearrangement joins TRBV7-9 to TRBJ2-3; 10 nucleotides match TRBD2. CDR3 length: 16 amino acids. V gave up 3 bases and J gave up 3 bases; unmatched junction bases: 6. Germline CDR1 and CDR2: SEHNR and FQNEAQ (reference sequence). For the CDR3, the DNA is TGTGCCAGCAGCTTCCCGGCTAGCGGGGGTACAGATACGCAGTATTTT. This encodes CASSFPASGGTDTQYF.

The V call is TRBV29-1, the J call TRBJ1-3, with 8 bases that match TRBD1. Looked up from germline, CDR1 is SQVTM and CDR2 is ANQGSEA. V was clipped by 6 bases and J by 4 bases; unmatched bases: 8. The length of the CDR3 is 14 residues. CDR3 residues: CSVADRDRGNTIYF. CDR3 DNA: TGCAGCGTCGCAGACCGGGACAGGGGAAACACCATATATTTT.